The clone carrying this T cell receptor beta chain was counted between two and nine times. CDR3 length: 17 residues. V was clipped by 6 bases and J by 4 bases; unmatched bases: 9. Germline-derived CDR1 and CDR2 are ENHRY and SYGVKD. This sample was included in a study of T-cell reconstitution after alpha-beta-depleted transplantation in children. Molecular barcoding with unique molecular identifiers was used for the TCRbeta library. TCRdb reprocessed the PCR reads via MiXCR and lists one record per CDR3 protein. This table has around 380,000 distinct CDR3 sequences, under 13% appearing once. V usage is TRBV10-3 and J usage is TRBJ2-5, with 15 bases lining up with TRBD2. The clonotype comes from a human donor who donated a stem cell graft to a child with acute myeloid leukemia. The sequences come from PBMCs from the stem cell graft donor, collected from the stem cell graft. The CDR3 DNA reads as TGTGCCATCAGCCATCCACCGGGACTAGCGGGGGGAGAGACCCAGTACTTC. Its protein is CAISHPPGLAGGETQYF.